This T cell receptor beta chain emerged from a study of blood T cell repertoires in COVID-19. Overall study context: Specimens from acute and convalescent COVID-19 originated in the United States, Italy and Spain.

Sequencing used immunoSEQ multiplex PCR; TCRdb keeps in-frame clones, though not all of them. The data hold over 60,000 clones, with 70% to 80% observed a single time. The CDR3 has 13 residues. V gave up 7 bases and J gave up 4 bases, with 13 bases separating them. The gene calls are TRBV12-3 or TRBV12-4 and TRBJ2-5, with D perhaps TRBD1 (5 bases). The receptor was isolated from a woman aged 80 or over with acute or convalescent COVID-19. Material for sequencing was peripheral blood. The CDR3 is CASKYRRGETQYF. As DNA, the CDR3 is TGTGCCAGCAAGTACAGGCGAGGAGAGACCCAGTACTTC.